The 26 T cell receptor beta chains in this list originate from one sample, sequenced in a study of long-term antiretroviral therapy in people with HIV. Researchers report immunoSEQ v3.0 was run at survey level. Sequencing was performed with immunoSEQ multiplex PCR; in TCRdb, only in-frame clones are kept and a portion is missing. The sample contains tens of thousands of clones, roughly 84% of which appear only once. The source was unsorted PBMCs, collected 0.6 years after starting antiretroviral therapy. These TCRs come from a man in his 60s with HIV.

This rearrangement joins TRBV5-1 to TRBJ2-7; D unresolved. The CDR3 length is 12 residues. The V gene lost 5 bases and the J gene lost 0 bases, with 6 bases spanning the gap. Looked up from germline, CDR1 is SGHRS and CDR2 is YFSETQ. CDR3 loop: CASRLSSYEQYF. The CDR3 nucleotides read TGCGCCAGCAGGCTGAGCTCCTACGAGCAGTACTTC.

The CDR3 region is CASSLWTGGHNEQFF. CDR3 nucleotides: TGTGCCAGCAGCTTATGGACGGGGGGTCACAATGAGCAGTTCTTC. The gene calls are TRBV7-6 and TRBJ2-1, with 7 bases identical to TRBD2. J gave up 5 bases and V 2 bases, and 6 bases lay outside the gene matches. The CDR3 totals 15 residues. CDR1 is SGHVS, CDR2 FNYEAQ, per germline. The whole variable domain, filled in from reference TRBV7-6 and TRBJ2-1, reads GAGVSQSPRYKVTKRGQDVALRCDPISGHVSLYWYRQALGQGPEFLTYFNYEAQQDKSGLPNDRFSAERPEGSISTLTIQRTEQRDSAMYRCASSLWTGGHNEQFFGPGTRLTVL.

J is TRBJ2-1 and V is TRBV14; no definite D call. The CDR3 length is 16 residues. The V gene's germline CDR1 is SGHDN and CDR2 FVKESK. The ends were cut back, 1 base at V and 1 base at J, with 11 bases in the middle. CDR3 protein: CASSQVFSYSYNEQFF. In DNA form, the CDR3 reads TGTGCCAGCAGCCAAGTGTTCAGCTATTCCTACAATGAGCAGTTCTTC.

The chain employs TRBV7-2 and TRBJ1-1; D possibly corresponds to TRBD1 (6 bases). The CDR3 totals 13 residues. Germline V gives CDR1 SGHTA, CDR2 FQGNSA. Trimming took 5 bases from V and 1 from J, leaving 8 bases between them. CDR3 sequence: CASSVTGNTEAFF. The CDR3 nucleotides read TGTGCCAGCAGCGTGACAGGGAACACTGAAGCTTTCTTT.

This clone appeared a few times. The rearrangement links TRBV9 to TRBJ2-2; D not certain. The V and J ends lost 1 base and 5 bases respectively, with 9 bases between them. CDR3 length: 14 amino acids. The germline V gene has CDR1 SGDLS and CDR2 YYNGEE. CDR3 region: CASSVLSATGELFF. For the CDR3, the DNA is TGTGCCAGCAGCGTATTGTCTGCAACCGGGGAGCTGTTTTTT.

On this clone itself: The sample contains more than one DNA sequence encoding this CDR3. The J gene is TRBJ2-5, the V gene TRBV30; 16 bases align to TRBD2. With 0 bases clipped from V and 4 bases from J, the junction kept 14 bases outside the gene matches. The germline CDR1 and CDR2 sequences are GTSNPN and SVGIG (reference sequence). This CDR3 region has 20 residues. CDR3 nucleotide sequence: TGTGCCTGGAGTGTATTGGGACTAGCGGGGGGGGGCGGTAGTCGAGAGACCCAGTACTTC. Its translation: CAWSVLGLAGGGGSRETQYF. The variable domain in full, with the rest retrieved from reference TRBV30 and TRBJ2-5, is SQTIHQWPATLVQPVGSPLSLECTVEGTSNPNLYWYRQAAGRGLQLLFYSVGIGQISSEVPQNLSASRPQDRQFILSSKKLLLSDSGFYLCAWSVLGLAGGGGSRETQYFGPGTRLLVL.

The J gene is TRBJ1-6, the V gene TRBV28; no definite D call. V was cut by 2 bases and J by 0 bases, with 2 bases left in between. In germline, CDR1 is MDHEN, CDR2 SYDVKM. CDR3 size: 14 residues. CDR3 region: CASSLHSYNSPLHF. Written as DNA, the CDR3 is TGTGCCAGCAGTTTACACTCCTATAATTCACCCCTCCACTTT.

V and J are TRBV30 and TRBJ1-4; TRBD1 might be the D (5 bases). V gave up 2 bases and J gave up 8 bases, with 12 bases separating them. This CDR3 region has 13 residues. The germline gives CDR1 GTSNPN, CDR2 SVGIG (reference sequence). The CDR3 region is CAWSRPGLEKLFF. CDR3 nucleotides: TGTGCCTGGAGTAGGCCGGGGCTAGAAAAACTGTTTTTT.

The V call is TRBV7-8, the J call TRBJ2-1, with TRBD2 matching 9 bases. With 0 bases clipped from V and 2 bases from J, the junction kept 8 bases outside the gene matches. The CDR3 is 18 residues long. Germline V lookup: CDR1 SGHVS, CDR2 FQNEAQ. The CDR3 nucleotides read TGTGCCAGCAGCTTAGCATACGTAGCGGGGGCGACCTACAATGAGCAGTTCTTC. This encodes CASSLAYVAGATYNEQFF.

The rearrangement links TRBV11-3 to TRBJ2-7; D remains unclear. Trimming took off 1 base at V and 4 bases at J, with 20 bases between the two ends. This CDR3 spans 17 amino acids. Per the germline V gene, CDR1 is SGHNT and CDR2 is YENEEA. CDR3 sequence reads: CASSLAPPSGGLYEQYF. CDR3 DNA: TGTGCCAGCAGCTTAGCCCCTCCCTCAGGTGGCCTGTACGAGCAGTACTTC. The full variable domain, in which reference TRBV11-3 and TRBJ2-7 provide the parts outside the CDR3, is EAGVVQSPRYKIIEKKQPVAFWCNPISGHNTLYWYLQNLGQGPELLIRYENEEAVDDSQLPKDRFSAERLKGVDSTLKIQPAELGDSAVYLCASSLAPPSGGLYEQYFGPGTRLTVT.

The V and J genes are TRBV5-4 and TRBJ2-2, with D perhaps TRBD1 or TRBD2 (6 bases each). CDR3 length: 18 residues. Trimming shortened V by 2 bases and J by 5 bases, and 22 bases separated the two germline ends. CDR1 and CDR2 (germline): SGHNT, YYREEE (reference sequence). This CDR3 reads CASSFRAGHPSGTGELFF. CDR3 coding DNA: TGTGCCAGCAGCTTCCGTGCGGGACACCCTTCCGGAACCGGGGAGCTGTTTTTT.

This clone was seen a single time. The CDR3 DNA is TGTGCCAGCAGCTTAGCCGGGACGGGGTCCTACGAGCAGTACTTC. The encoded protein is CASSLAGTGSYEQYF. The chain links TRBV7-3 to TRBJ2-7, with D perhaps TRBD1 or TRBD2 (5 bases each). Trimming left V 2 bases short and J 1 base short, with 12 bases between. The CDR3 covers 15 residues. Germline V CDR1 and CDR2: SGHTA, FQGTGA.

This chain joins TRBV7-2 and TRBJ1-5; TRBD1 matches 11 bases. V dropped 5 bases and J dropped 0; count of bases not matched to a gene: 6. Germline-derived CDR1 and CDR2 are SGHTA and FQGNSA. This CDR3 region has 17 residues. CDR3 DNA: TGTGCCAGCAGCCGAGGACAGGGGGCTTATAGCAATCAGCCCCAGCATTTT. It codes for CASSRGQGAYSNQPQHF.

The V and J genes are TRBV6-5 and TRBJ2-7; 8 bases map to TRBD2. Germline assignment: CDR1 MNHEY and CDR2 SVGAGI. The CDR3 is made up of 14 amino acids. V was clipped by 10 bases and J by 0 bases; unmatched bases: 8. The CDR3 loop reads CATRRREVSYEQYF. In DNA, the CDR3 is TGTGCCACAAGGAGGCGGGAGGTCTCCTACGAGCAGTACTTC.

This chain links TRBV5-5 with TRBJ2-2; possibly TRBD2 for D (5 bases). The V and J ends lost 6 bases and 1 base respectively, with 10 bases between them. CDR1 SGHKS and CDR2 YYEKEE come from the germline V gene (reference sequence). CDR3 length: 14 amino acids. The CDR3 DNA sequence: TGTGCCAGCATCCCCCGGGGGAACACCGGGGAGCTGTTTTTT. This encodes CASIPRGNTGELFF.

The rearrangement joins TRBV6-5 to TRBJ1-1, with a possible D match to TRBD1 (5 bases). Trimming removed 5 bases at V and 3 bases at J, with 10 bases between. This CDR3 has 13 residues. Germline lookup yields CDR1 MNHEY and CDR2 SVGAGI. This chain's CDR3 is CASSNQGYTEAFF. Written as DNA, the CDR3 is TGTGCCAGCAGTAACCAGGGTTACACTGAAGCTTTCTTT.

This clone was counted between two and nine times. The chain has TRBV27 and TRBJ1-5; D is unclear. Trimming took 5 bases from V and 5 from J, leaving 10 bases between them. Per the germline V gene, CDR1 is MNHEY and CDR2 is SMNVEV (reference sequence). The CDR3 runs 13 residues. The CDR3 loop reads CASSLPGDQPQHF. CDR3 coding DNA: TGTGCCAGCAGTCTCCCCGGTGATCAGCCCCAGCATTTT.

Comments on this clone: Its ends do not fully match the called genes, so a read error is possible. The J gene is TRBJ1-5, the V gene TRBV6-5, with a tentative D call TRBD1 (5 bases). The CDR3 covers 13 residues. Germline loops: CDR1 MNHEY, CDR2 SVGAGI. The CDR3 spells CASSFRVDQSQHF. The DNA for the CDR3 is TGTGCCAGCAGTTTCAGGGTGGATCAGTCCCAGCATTTT.

This rearrangement joins TRBV4-1 to TRBJ2-5; unclear D gene. CDR3 size: 15 residues. V was pared by 0 bases and J by 0 bases, with 8 bases between. In germline, CDR1 is MGHRA, CDR2 YSYEKL. CDR3 loop: CASSQEASYQETQYF. For the CDR3, the DNA is TGCGCCAGCAGCCAAGAGGCGAGTTACCAAGAGACCCAGTACTTC.

V is TRBV5-6 and J is TRBJ2-7; D might be TRBD1 or TRBD2, each matching 5 bases. Trimming took off 2 bases at V and 2 bases at J, with 8 bases between the two ends. This CDR3 has 13 amino acids. Looked up from germline, CDR1 is SGHDT and CDR2 is YYEEEE. CDR3 DNA sequence: TGTGCCAGCAGCTTAGGGACCCCCTACGAGCAGTACTTC. It codes for CASSLGTPYEQYF.

The V gene is TRBV4-2, the J gene TRBJ2-1; 7 positions agree with TRBD2. The CDR3 length is 15 residues. Looked up from germline, CDR1 is LGHNA and CDR2 is YNFKEQ. With 5 bases clipped from V and 3 bases from J, the junction kept 7 bases outside the gene matches. CDR3 in DNA: TGTGCCAGCAGCTCCCGCGGGAGCGGCTACAATGAGCAGTTCTTC. Amino acid sequence: CASSSRGSGYNEQFF.

The chain combines TRBV14 with TRBJ2-6, with 9 positions matching TRBD2. J gave up 0 bases and V 8 bases, and 8 bases lay outside the gene matches. There are 17 residues in the CDR3. CDR1 SGHDN and CDR2 FVKESK come from the germline V gene. The CDR3 DNA reads TGTGCCAGCGGAGGGACTAGCCCGTACTCTGGGGCCAACGTCCTGACTTTC. Translation gives CASGGTSPYSGANVLTF.

This clone is termed medium-sized (0.01 to 0.1%). The V call is TRBV4-1, the J call TRBJ2-7, with 7 bases lining up with TRBD1. This CDR3 is built from 16 residues. J was trimmed by 1 base and V by 0 bases; bases with no gene match: 6. Germline CDR1 is MGHRA and CDR2 is YSYEKL. This chain's CDR3 is CASSQDWGTASYEQYF. The CDR3 DNA reads TGCGCCAGCAGCCAAGATTGGGGGACAGCTTCCTACGAGCAGTACTTC.

This clone was recorded once. The CDR3 DNA sequence: TGTGCCAGCAGCTTGACGAGGGGGGCCTACAATGAGCAGTTCTTC. Translating it yields CASSLTRGAYNEQFF. V gene TRBV5-6 combines with J gene TRBJ2-1; perhaps D is TRBD1 or TRBD2 (6 bases each). V was shortened by 1 base and J by 2 bases, with 10 bases between the two germline ends. The CDR3 sequence is 15 residues long. Germline V lookup: CDR1 SGHDT, CDR2 YYEEEE.

The chain links TRBV11-2 to TRBJ1-1, with a possible D match to TRBD1 (6 bases). CDR1 is SGHAT, CDR2 FQNNGV, per germline. The CDR3 covers 14 residues. V shed 5 bases and J shed 12 bases, with 22 bases lying between them. The CDR3 spells CASSATTGITGPFF. The CDR3 DNA is TGTGCCAGCAGCGCCACGACAGGTATCACGGGCCCTTTCTTT. The full variable domain, in which reference TRBV11-2 and TRBJ1-1 provide the parts outside the CDR3, is EAGVAQSPRYKIIEKRQSVAFWCNPISGHATLYWYQQILGQGPKLLIQFQNNGVVDDSQLPKDRFSAERLKGVDSTLKIQPAKLEDSAVYLCASSATTGITGPFFGQGTRLTVV.

In its sample, this clone was seen a few times. The rearrangement joins TRBV19 to TRBJ1-2; D is undetermined. V gave up 2 bases and J gave up 4 bases, with 2 bases separating them. CDR3 length: 11 residues. Germline values: CDR1 LNHDA, CDR2 SQIVND (reference sequence). The CDR3 bases are TGTGCCAGTAGTATACGCTATGGCTACACCTTC. It codes for CASSIRYGYTF. Combining the CDR3 with reference TRBV19 and TRBJ1-2 gives the whole variable domain DGGITQSPKYLFRKEGQNVTLSCEQNLNHDAMYWYRQDPGQGLRLIYYSQIVNDFQKGDIAEGYSVSREKKESFPLTVTSAQKNPTAFYLCASSIRYGYTFGSGTRLTVV.